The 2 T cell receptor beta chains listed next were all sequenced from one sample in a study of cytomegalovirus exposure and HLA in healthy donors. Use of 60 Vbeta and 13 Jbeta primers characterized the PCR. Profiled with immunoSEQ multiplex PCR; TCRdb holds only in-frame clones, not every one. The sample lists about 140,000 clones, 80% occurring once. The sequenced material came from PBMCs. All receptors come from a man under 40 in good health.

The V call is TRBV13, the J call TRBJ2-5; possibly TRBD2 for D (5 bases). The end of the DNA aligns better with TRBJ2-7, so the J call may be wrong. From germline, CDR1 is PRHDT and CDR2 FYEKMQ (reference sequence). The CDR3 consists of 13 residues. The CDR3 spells CASSPRTHYEQYF. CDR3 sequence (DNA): TGTGCCAGCAGCCCCCGGACTCACTACGAGCAGTACTTC.

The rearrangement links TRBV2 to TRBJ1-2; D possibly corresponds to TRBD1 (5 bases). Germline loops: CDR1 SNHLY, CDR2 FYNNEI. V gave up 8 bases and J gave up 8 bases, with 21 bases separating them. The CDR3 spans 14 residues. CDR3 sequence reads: CASHYLGTIGGYTF. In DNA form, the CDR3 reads TGTGCCAGCCATTACCTGGGGACTATCGGCGGCTACACCTTC.